Listed below are T cell receptor beta chains from one sample, sequenced in a study of OX40 agonist ivuxolimab in advanced cancers. Sequenced by immunoSEQ multiplex PCR; TCRdb stores in-frame clones only, minus some. The profile covers about 62,000 clones, with roughly 87% appearing a single time and approximately 4.7% taken by the ten largest. Source: CD4+ or CD8+ T cells sorted from blood, taken in a trial of the OX40 agonist ivuxolimab. Every receptor here comes from an adult with an advanced solid tumor such as melanoma, head and neck, liver or kidney cancer. CDR3s include the opening cysteine and the closing phenylalanine or tryptophan. D genes are given only for firm matches. Where a row states a size, it is once, few, many or the class of an expanded clone; other rows omit it.

d_call	clone_size	j_call	v_call	cdr3_nt	cdr3_aa
TRBD1	-	TRBJ1-6	TRBV5-4	TGTGCCAGCAGCTCAGAGACAGGGGGAGGTAATTCACCCCTCCACTTT	CASSSETGGGNSPLHF
-	once	TRBJ1-1	TRBV5-1	TGCGCCAGCAGCCTGCCGTCGCCTACAGGGGAAGCTTTCTTT	CASSLPSPTGEAFF
-	-	TRBJ1-5	TRBV28	TGTGCCAGCTTCCGACAGGTCAATCAGCCCCAGCATTTT	CASFRQVNQPQHF
-	-	TRBJ2-3	TRBV7-6	TGTGCCAGCAGCTGGGGGACCCGCACAGATACGCAGTATTTT	CASSWGTRTDTQYF
TRBD2	once	TRBJ2-7	TRBV5-1	TGCGCCAGCAGCTTGGATAGCGGGGGCCTCAGGGACGAGCAGTACTTC	CASSLDSGGLRDEQYF
-	-	TRBJ2-2	TRBV19	TGTGCCAGTAGTATCCTTACCGGGGAGCTGTTTTTT	CASSILTGELFF
TRBD1	-	TRBJ2-2	TRBV19	TGTGCCAGTATCAAGGGACAGGGGAGCACCGGGGAGCTGTTTTTT	CASIKGQGSTGELFF
TRBD2	once	TRBJ2-1	TRBV28	TGTGCCAGCAGTTTTGTACCCGGAAGCGGGAGCTCCTACAATGAGCAGTTCTTC	CASSFVPGSGSSYNEQFF
-	-	TRBJ2-3	TRBV11-3	TGTGCCAGCAGCTTAGGTGGTTCTTCAGATACGCAGTATTTT	CASSLGGSSDTQYF
TRBD1	-	TRBJ1-1	TRBV2	TGTGCCAGCAGTCCCGGGACAGGGGGGATTAACACTGAAGCTTTCTTT	CASSPGTGGINTEAFF
TRBD2	-	TRBJ2-1	TRBV7-2	TGTGCCAGCAGCTTAAGTATAGCGGGAGGGTACAATGAGCAGTTCTTC	CASSLSIAGGYNEQFF
-	-	TRBJ2-5	TRBV7-2	TGTGCCAGCAGCTTTCTAGGGGGGGAGACCCAGTACTTC	CASSFLGGETQYF
-	-	TRBJ1-3	TRBV5-1	TGCGCCAGCAGCTTGGGGACAAACTCTGGAAACACCATATATTTT	CASSLGTNSGNTIYF
-	-	TRBJ1-5	TRBV19	TGTGCCAGTAGGGAACAGGAGTTTAATCAGCCCCAGCATTTT	CASREQEFNQPQHF
-	-	TRBJ2-1	TRBV30	TGTGCCTGGAGTGGGGGAGCGGTGCCTACCGGGAATGAGCAGTTCTTC	CAWSGGAVPTGNEQFF
-	-	TRBJ1-4	TRBV11-2	TGTGCCAGCAGCCAAAATACGAGGGTACCTAATGAAAAACTGTTTTTT	CASSQNTRVPNEKLFF
-	-	TRBJ1-1	TRBV28	TGTGCCAGCGGATCGGGACGGAGGTACGGAGCTTTCTTT	CASGSGRRYGAFF
TRBD1	-	TRBJ2-3	TRBV6-5	TGTGCCAGCAGTAAAACAGGGGGCCCAGATACGCAGTATTTT	CASSKTGGPDTQYF
TRBD2	once	TRBJ2-1	TRBV6-5	TGTGCCAGCACTACTAGCGTTTCCTACAATGAGCAGTTCTTC	CASTTSVSYNEQFF
-	-	TRBJ1-3	TRBV6-5	TGTGCCACGGAGGGATCGGGAAACACCATATATTTT	CATEGSGNTIYF
-	-	TRBJ2-2	TRBV10-1	TGCGCCAGCAGTTGGCAAACCACCGGGGAGCTGTTTTTT	CASSWQTTGELFF
-	-	TRBJ2-2	TRBV5-4	TGTGCCAGCAGCTTGGAAGGGCGAGCTAACGCCGGGGAGCTGTTTTTT	CASSLEGRANAGELFF
TRBD1	-	TRBJ1-1	TRBV7-9	TGTGCCAGCAGCCGGACAGGTCCCACTGAAGCTTTCTTT	CASSRTGPTEAFF
-	-	TRBJ2-1	TRBV9	TGTGCCAGCAGCGTAGGCGTGCTCCGGCAGTTCTTC	CASSVGVLRQFF
-	-	TRBJ2-7	TRBV9	TGTGCCAGCAGCTCCCGCCCGACACTTCCCTACGAGCAGTACTTC	CASSSRPTLPYEQYF
TRBD1	-	TRBJ2-2	TRBV5-1	TGCGCCAGCAGCTTCCTGACAGGGTCCACCGGGGAGCTGTTTTTT	CASSFLTGSTGELFF
TRBD1	-	TRBJ1-4	TRBV6-1	TGTGCCAGCAGTGCCCGGGACAGGGGTGTAGATGAAAAACTGTTTTTT	CASSARDRGVDEKLFF
-	once	TRBJ1-5	TRBV10-3	TGTGCCATTTCTCCGGGGAGCACTCAGCCCCAGCATTTT	CAISPGSTQPQHF
-	once	TRBJ1-5	TRBV28	TGTGCCAGCAGTTTTGACCCAAGGGGGGTGGATTTTCAGCCCCAGCATTTT	CASSFDPRGVDFQPQHF
-	-	TRBJ2-4	TRBV14	TGTGCCAGCAGCCAAGAGTTTGAAGGGGGCAAAAACATTCAGTACTTC	CASSQEFEGGKNIQYF
-	-	TRBJ1-2	TRBV30	TGTGCCTGGAGTGTAGGGGCCGTAAATCCGGCTGGCTACACCTTC	CAWSVGAVNPAGYTF
TRBD2	-	TRBJ2-3	TRBV7-3	TGTGCCAGCAGCCCGAGCGGGAGCCTACACACAGATACGCAGTATTTT	CASSPSGSLHTDTQYF
TRBD1	-	TRBJ1-6	TRBV4-3	TGCGCCAGCAGCCAAGAAAGCCCAGGGACAGGGACATCACCCCTCCACTTT	CASSQESPGTGTSPLHF
TRBD1	-	TRBJ2-5	TRBV11-3	TGTGCCAGCAGCTTAAGGACAGGGGGTCGGCAAGAGACCCAGTACTTC	CASSLRTGGRQETQYF
TRBD1	once	TRBJ1-4	TRBV10-3	TGTGCCATCAGTGGGACAGGGGGAGGTAATGAAAAACTGTTTTTT	CAISGTGGGNEKLFF
-	-	TRBJ1-4	TRBV29-1	TGCAGCGTTGCCCTCCATGAAAAACTGTTTTTT	CSVALHEKLFF
TRBD1	-	TRBJ2-1	TRBV11-2	TGTGCCAGCAGCCGGACAGGGGATTCCTACAATGAGCAGTTCTTC	CASSRTGDSYNEQFF
-	-	TRBJ2-3	TRBV14	TGTGCCAGCAGCCAAGTCCAGGCATTTCGCACAGATACGCAGTATTTT	CASSQVQAFRTDTQYF
TRBD1	-	TRBJ2-1	TRBV6-4	TGTGCCAGCAGTGACCTTGACAGGGTCAACAATGAGCAGTTCTTC	CASSDLDRVNNEQFF
TRBD1	-	TRBJ1-1	TRBV5-1	TGCGCCAGCAGCTTGGTTCAGGGGGAAACGACTGAAGCTTTCTTT	CASSLVQGETTEAFF
-	-	TRBJ1-5	TRBV15	TGTGCCACCAGCAGAGATGTGGAGCTTCATCAGCCCCAGCATTTT	CATSRDVELHQPQHF
-	-	TRBJ2-7	TRBV28	TGTGCCAGCAGTTTATTTGAGGGGGGGATTGCCTACGAGCAGTACTTC	CASSLFEGGIAYEQYF
-	-	TRBJ1-2	TRBV4-1	TGCGCCAGCAGCCCTCGACAGGACTACTATGGCTACACCTTC	CASSPRQDYYGYTF
-	-	TRBJ2-7	TRBV7-3	TGTGCCAGCAGCTTTTCCGGGTCGTACGAGCAGTACTTC	CASSFSGSYEQYF